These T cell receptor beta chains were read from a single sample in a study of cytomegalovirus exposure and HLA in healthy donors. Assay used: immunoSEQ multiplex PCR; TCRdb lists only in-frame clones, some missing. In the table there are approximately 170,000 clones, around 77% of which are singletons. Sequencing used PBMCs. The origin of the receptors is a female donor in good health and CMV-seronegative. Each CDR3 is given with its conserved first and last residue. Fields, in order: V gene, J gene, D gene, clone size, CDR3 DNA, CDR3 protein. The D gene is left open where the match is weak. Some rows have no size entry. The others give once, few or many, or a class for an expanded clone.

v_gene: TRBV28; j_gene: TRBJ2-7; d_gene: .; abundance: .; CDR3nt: TGTGCCAGCAGACTACCCGGGACAATCAAGGGCGAGCAGTACTTC; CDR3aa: CASRLPGTIKGEQYF
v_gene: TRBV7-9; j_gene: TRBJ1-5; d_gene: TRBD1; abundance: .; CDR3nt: TGTGCCAGCAGCTTAGGGGACAGCGCGAAATCGCCCCAGCATTTT; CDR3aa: CASSLGDSAKSPQHF
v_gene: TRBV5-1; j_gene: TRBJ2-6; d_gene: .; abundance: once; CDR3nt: TGCGCCAGCAGCCCGATTGTGGGCCGGGACTCTGGGGCCAACGTCCTGACTTTC; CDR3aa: CASSPIVGRDSGANVLTF
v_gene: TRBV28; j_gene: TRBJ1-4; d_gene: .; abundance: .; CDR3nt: TGTGCCAGCAGTCTAGGAAATGAAAAACTGTTTTTT; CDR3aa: CASSLGNEKLFF
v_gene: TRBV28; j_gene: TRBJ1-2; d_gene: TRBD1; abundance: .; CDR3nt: TGTGCCAGCAGCCCGGACAGGGTAAGAGGCTACACCTTC; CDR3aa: CASSPDRVRGYTF
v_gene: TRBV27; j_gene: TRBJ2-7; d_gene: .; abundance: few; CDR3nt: TGTGCCAGCCGCCGGACGGGAACTTACGAGCAGTACTTC; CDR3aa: CASRRTGTYEQYF
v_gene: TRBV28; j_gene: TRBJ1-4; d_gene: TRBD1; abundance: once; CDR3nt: TGTGCCAGCAGCTCCCCAGGGGGCGGGAATGAAAAACTGTTTTTT; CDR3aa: CASSSPGGGNEKLFF
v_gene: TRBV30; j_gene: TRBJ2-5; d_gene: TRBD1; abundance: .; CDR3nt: TGTGCCTGGTCGTGGGACAGGGGGGAGACCCAGTACTTC; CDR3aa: CAWSWDRGETQYF
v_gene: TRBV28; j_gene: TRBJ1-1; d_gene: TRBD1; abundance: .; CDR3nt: TGTGCCAGCAGTCTATCAGGGGGACGAGGGGCTTTCTTT; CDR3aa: CASSLSGGRGAFF
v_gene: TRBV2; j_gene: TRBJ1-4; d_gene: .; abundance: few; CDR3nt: TGTGCCAGCAGTGAGGGACTGACTTCGGGGTATGAAAAACTGTTTTTT; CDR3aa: CASSEGLTSGYEKLFF
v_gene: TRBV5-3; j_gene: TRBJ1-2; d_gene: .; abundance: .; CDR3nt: TGTGCCAGAAGCTTGATGGGACCCCGGGGGGGCTACACCTTC; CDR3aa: CARSLMGPRGGYTF
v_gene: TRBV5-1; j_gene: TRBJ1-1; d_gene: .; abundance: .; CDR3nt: TGCGCCAGCAGCTTGGCGGCGGGAACCAACACTGAAGCTTTCTTT; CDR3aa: CASSLAAGTNTEAFF
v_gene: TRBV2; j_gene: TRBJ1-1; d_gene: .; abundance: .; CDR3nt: TGTGCCAGCAGACAGGGCCTTGCTGAAGCTTTCTTT; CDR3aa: CASRQGLAEAFF
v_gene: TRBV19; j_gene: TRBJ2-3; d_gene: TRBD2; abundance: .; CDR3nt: TGTGCCAGTAGTCCCGGACTAGCGGGGCAGGATACGCAGTATTTT; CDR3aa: CASSPGLAGQDTQYF
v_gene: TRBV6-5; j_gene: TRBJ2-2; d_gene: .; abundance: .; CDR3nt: TGTGCCAGCAGTTACCAAGACAGAGAACACACCGGGGAGCTGTTTTTT; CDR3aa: CASSYQDREHTGELFF
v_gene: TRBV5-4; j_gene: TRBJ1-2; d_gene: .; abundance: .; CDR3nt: TGTGCCAGCAGCTTGGGGTCGGGTAACTATGGCTACACCTTC; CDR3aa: CASSLGSGNYGYTF
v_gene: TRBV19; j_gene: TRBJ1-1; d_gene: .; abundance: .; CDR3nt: TGTGCCAGTAGCGCCGTCCGGGAGGGGGTCACTGAAGCTTTCTTT; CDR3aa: CASSAVREGVTEAFF
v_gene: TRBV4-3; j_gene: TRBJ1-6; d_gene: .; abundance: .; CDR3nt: TGCGCCAGCAGCCAAGAGGAGGGACTAGAGTCACCCCTCCACTTT; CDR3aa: CASSQEEGLESPLHF
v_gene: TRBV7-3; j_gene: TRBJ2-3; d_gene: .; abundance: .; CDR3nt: TGTGCCAGCAGCCCATCAGAACGGGGAAGTAACACAGATACGCAGTATTTT; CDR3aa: CASSPSERGSNTDTQYF
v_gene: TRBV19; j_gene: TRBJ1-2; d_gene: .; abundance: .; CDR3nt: TGTGCCAGTAGTATCGGGCAGGGGTATAGTTATGGCTACACCTTC; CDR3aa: CASSIGQGYSYGYTF
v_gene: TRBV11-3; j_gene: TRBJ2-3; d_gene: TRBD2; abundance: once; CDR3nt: TGTGCCAGCAGCCCTAGCGGGAGGGGAGATACGCAGTATTTT; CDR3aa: CASSPSGRGDTQYF
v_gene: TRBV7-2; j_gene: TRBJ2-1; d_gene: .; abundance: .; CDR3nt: TGTGCCAGCAGCCCTTGGACAGCCAGGGACAATGAGCAGTTCTTC; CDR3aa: CASSPWTARDNEQFF
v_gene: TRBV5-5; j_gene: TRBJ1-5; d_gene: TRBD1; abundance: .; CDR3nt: TGTGCCAGCAGCTTGGGGTGGACAGGCGGCAATCAGCCCCAGCATTTT; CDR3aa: CASSLGWTGGNQPQHF
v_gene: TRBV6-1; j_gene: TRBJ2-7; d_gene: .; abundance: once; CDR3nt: TGTGCCGCCCGACAATACTCCTCCTACGAGCAGTACTTC; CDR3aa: CAARQYSSYEQYF
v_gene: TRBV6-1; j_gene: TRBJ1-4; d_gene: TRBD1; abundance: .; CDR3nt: TGTGCCAGCAGTGGGACAGGAGAAACTGAAAAACTGTTTTTT; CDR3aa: CASSGTGETEKLFF
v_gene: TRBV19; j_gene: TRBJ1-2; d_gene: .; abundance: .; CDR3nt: TGTGCCAGTAGTCCCCAGGCCGGGGGGTGGGCCTATGGCTACACCTTC; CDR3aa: CASSPQAGGWAYGYTF
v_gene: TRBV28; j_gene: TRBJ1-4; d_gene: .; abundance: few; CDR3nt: TGTGCCAGCAGCACAGGGTCGGGCGCCAGGGAAAAACTGTTTTTT; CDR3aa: CASSTGSGAREKLFF
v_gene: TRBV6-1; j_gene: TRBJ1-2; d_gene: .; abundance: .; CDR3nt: TGTGCCAGCAGTCCCTTTAGCGGTGAAGACTATGGCTACACCTTC; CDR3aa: CASSPFSGEDYGYTF
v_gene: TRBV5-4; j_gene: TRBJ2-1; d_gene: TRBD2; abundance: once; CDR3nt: TGTGCCAGCAGCCACACTAGCGGGGTTATGGAGCAGTTCTTC; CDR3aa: CASSHTSGVMEQFF
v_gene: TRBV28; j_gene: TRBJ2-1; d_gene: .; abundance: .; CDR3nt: TGTGCCAGCAGCCTGGGGGGAGGCACATCCTACAATGAGCAGTTCTTC; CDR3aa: CASSLGGGTSYNEQFF
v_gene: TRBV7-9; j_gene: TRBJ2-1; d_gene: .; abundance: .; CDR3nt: TGTGCCAGCAGCTGGGGACTGACACTCTACAATGAGCAGTTCTTC; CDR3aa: CASSWGLTLYNEQFF